This TCR beta chain emerged from a study of post-analysis software for immune sequencing data (dated by TCRdb to about 2015). Some background on the complete study: Relapsing-remitting, secondary progressive and progressive-relapsing multiple sclerosis were recorded as disease courses, and subtype annotation was lacking for some patients. The multiple sclerosis patient repertoires were compared with approximately 11 previously published healthy control repertoires from donors aged about 6 to 28 years. A subset of samples was prepared in parallel using single-end sample barcoding, then pooled and co-amplified after Illumina adapter ligation. Summary of the overall study and its limitations: The multiple sclerosis patient group was slightly younger than the control group. Significantly lower normalized Chao1 diversity was found in multiple sclerosis patients than in controls, suggesting substantial peripheral T-cell clonal expansion. Direct clustering with F measure revealed strong co-clustering of samples prepared in the same batch, which led to a batch-effect correction. Patients showed significantly higher frequencies than controls for several TRBV segments, among them TRBV5-6, TRBV5-1 and TRBV20-1.

To demonstrate the VDJtools post-analysis software, the study profiled TCR beta repertoires from the peripheral blood of about a dozen young patients with multiple sclerosis. The patients with multiple sclerosis were children and adolescents between about 6 and 15 years of age. The V end loses 2 bases and the J end loses 1 base, and a stretch of 18 bases separates them. The CDR3 numbers 17 residues from cysteine through phenylalanine. Only CDR3 DNA remains: 51 bases, in frame from the first base. Points on this clonotype: Its target antigen remains unknown. Base qualities are missing; no much larger clone stands one base away.

Receptors were amplified or captured by PCR. Sequencing took place on an Illumina HiSeq 2500. Unique molecular identifiers were incorporated into TCR beta cDNA libraries to reduce PCR and sequencing biases. Per 1 to 10 million input T cells, roughly 0.5 million cDNA molecules were obtained, such that each molecule approximated one T cell. The patient libraries were prepared and sequenced with the same protocol used for the earlier healthy control dataset. Samples belonging to the same batch were prepared together, multiplexed and sequenced on a shared HiSeq lane. Per the authors' processing: MIGEC was used to process the raw barcoded reads, and molecular identifier groups with only a single read were discarded before consensus assembly and CDR3 extraction. Clonotype tables were post-analysed with VDJtools, normalizing diversity by down-sampling all datasets to the smallest sample size. In repertoire overlap clustering, CDR3 amino acid sequences, but not nucleotide sequences, were matched to correct batch-related cross-sample contamination. The public reads were quality trimmed at Q25 with fastp and then assembled into clones with MiXCR by TCRdb, keeping productive beta chains. Rows matching on CDR3 protein sequence are summarized as one entry with the most common DNA and genes. The V and J calls follow TCRdb's processing rather than the paper's. For this sample there are more than 350,000 distinct CDR3 sequences; 35% to 45% appear just once. The ten top clones hold approximately 7.6% of the sample.

The receptor chain draws on TRBV12-3 or TRBV12-4 and TRBJ2-7; TRBD2 is a possible D gene, resting on 7 matching bases. The sample taken for sequencing was blood. The sequence was obtained from a girl aged 2 to 10 with multiple sclerosis. The nucleotide sequence reads TGTGCCAGCAGTTTACGGGGGGCTTTCTCGAATTCCTACGAGCAGTACTTC. Its translation is CASSLRGAFSNSYEQYF.